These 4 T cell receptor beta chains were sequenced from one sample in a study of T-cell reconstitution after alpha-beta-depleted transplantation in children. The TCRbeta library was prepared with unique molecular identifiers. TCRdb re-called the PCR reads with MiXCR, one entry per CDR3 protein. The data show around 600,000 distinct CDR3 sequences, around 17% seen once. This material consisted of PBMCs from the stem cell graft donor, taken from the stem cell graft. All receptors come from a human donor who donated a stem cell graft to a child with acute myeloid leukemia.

This chain's CDR3 is CATDSGRATGANVLTF. The CDR3 DNA follows: TGTGCCACCGACTCCGGAAGGGCGACTGGGGCCAACGTCCTGACTTTC. The rearrangement uses TRBV15 and TRBJ2-6; D gene ambiguous. Trimming took off 8 bases at V and 2 bases at J, with 16 bases between the two ends. CDR1 LNHNV and CDR2 YYDKDF come from the germline V gene (reference sequence). The CDR3 runs to 16 residues.

The CDR3 nucleotides are TGTGCCACCAGCCCGAGGTCAGGGGCGATATCTGAAAAACTGTTTTTT. This translates into CATSPRSGAISEKLFF. The chain uses TRBV15 and TRBJ1-4; perhaps TRBD1 as D (6 bases). The CDR3 runs to 16 residues. V gave up 5 bases and J gave up 7 bases, with 20 bases separating them. Germline assignment: CDR1 LNHNV and CDR2 YYDKDF (reference sequence).

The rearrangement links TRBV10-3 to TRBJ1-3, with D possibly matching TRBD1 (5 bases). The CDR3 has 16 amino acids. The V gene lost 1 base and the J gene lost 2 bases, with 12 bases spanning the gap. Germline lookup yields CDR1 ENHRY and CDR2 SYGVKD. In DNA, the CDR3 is TGTGCCATCAGTGAGTTTTCGACAGATACTGGAAACACCATATATTTT. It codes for CAISEFSTDTGNTIYF.

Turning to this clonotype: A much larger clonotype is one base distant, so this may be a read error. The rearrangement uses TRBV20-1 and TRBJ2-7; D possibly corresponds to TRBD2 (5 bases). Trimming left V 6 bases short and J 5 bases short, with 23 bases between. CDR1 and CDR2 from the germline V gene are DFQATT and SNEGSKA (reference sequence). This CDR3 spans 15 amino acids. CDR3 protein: CSANNPGGGWNEQYF. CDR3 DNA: TGCAGTGCCAACAATCCTGGCGGAGGCTGGAACGAGCAGTACTTC.